The 31 T cell receptor beta chains below come from one sample, sequenced in a study of Graves' ophthalmopathy and Graves' hyperthyroidism. Transcripts of RNA were the source for amplifying TCR beta CDR3 regions. The workflow started with a first-round RT-PCR run with HTBI primers and then moved on to a second-round multiplex PCR. TCRdb reprocessed the multiplex PCR reads via MiXCR and lists one record per CDR3 protein. The table records 650,000 to 900,000 distinct CDR3 sequences, roughly 40% of them present only once. The specimen was peripheral blood. The origin of the receptors is an adult man with Graves' ophthalmopathy.

This clonotype turned up a few times. The rearrangement links TRBV14 to TRBJ2-5; D unclear. This CDR3 has 14 residues. Looked up from germline, CDR1 is SGHDN and CDR2 is FVKESK. V lost 0 bases and J lost 1, with 6 bases in between. CDR3: CASSQEWRQETQYF. The CDR3 nucleotides read TGTGCCAGCAGCCAAGAGTGGCGCCAAGAGACCCAGTACTTC. The whole variable domain, filled in from reference TRBV14 and TRBJ2-5, reads EAGVTQFPSHSVIEKGQTVTLRCDPISGHDNLYWYRRVMGKEIKFLLHFVKESKQDESGMPNNRFLAERTGGTYSTLKVQPAELEDSGVYFCASSQEWRQETQYFGPGTRLLVL.

This clonotype was seen at least ten times. The chain employs TRBV12-3 or TRBV12-4 and TRBJ1-1; 8 bases are a match to TRBD1. This CDR3 contains 14 residues. The J segment lost 1 base and the V segment lost 6 bases, leaving 4 bases of the junction unmatched. DNA of the CDR3: TGTGCCAGCAGCCTGACAGGGGCGAACACTGAAGCTTTCTTT. This translates into CASSLTGANTEAFF.

The rearrangement joins TRBV10-3 to TRBJ2-5, with TRBD1 matching 8 bases. V shed 5 bases and J 3 bases; nucleotides not matched to a gene: 5. CDR3 length equals 14 residues. Germline V gene sequence: CDR1 ENHRY, CDR2 SYGVKD. CDR3 protein: CAISWGQEEETQYF. The CDR3 coding sequence is TGTGCCATCAGTTGGGGACAGGAGGAAGAGACCCAGTACTTC.

This clonotype was seen a handful of times. V is TRBV12-3 or TRBV12-4 and J is TRBJ2-5; 7 bases line up with TRBD2. CDR3 length: 15 residues. J gave up 5 bases and V 6 bases, and 12 bases lay outside the gene matches. CDR3 in amino acids: CASSQGTTKRETQYF. DNA for the CDR3: TGTGCCAGCAGCCAAGGGACTACCAAGAGGGAGACCCAGTACTTC.

In its sample, this clonotype was seen many times. The rearrangement joins TRBV20-1 to TRBJ1-5, with D uncertain. The germline V and J ends were trimmed by 3 bases and 2 bases, with 14 bases remaining between them. The CDR3 consists of 15 residues. The germline gives CDR1 DFQATT, CDR2 SNEGSKA (reference sequence). CDR3: CSASYPKRGNQPQHF. CDR3 in DNA: TGCAGTGCTAGTTATCCCAAGAGGGGCAATCAGCCCCAGCATTTT.

The chain couples TRBV10-3 to TRBJ2-7, with 7 positions matching TRBD2. The CDR3 is made up of 16 amino acids. The germline gives CDR1 ENHRY, CDR2 SYGVKD. The J segment lost 0 bases and the V segment lost 3 bases, leaving 8 bases of the junction unmatched. The CDR3 nucleotides read TGTGCCATCAGTGATGTTGTGGGCGGGAGCTCCTACGAGCAGTACTTC. It yields the protein CAISDVVGGSSYEQYF.

On this clonotype itself: Since a much larger clone is just one base distant, this may be a read error. This rearrangement joins TRBV2 to TRBJ2-5, with TRBD2 matching 9 bases. V lost 6 bases to trimming and J lost 4 bases; unmatched junction nucleotides: 9. The CDR3 length is 15 residues. Germline V gene sequence: CDR1 SNHLY, CDR2 FYNNEI. Written as DNA, the CDR3 is TGTGCCAGCAGAGGGACTAGCAGCGGCTCAGAGACCCAGTACTTC. This sequence encodes CASRGTSSGSETQYF.

J is TRBJ1-6 and V is TRBV20-1; D may be TRBD1 (5 bases). Trimming stripped 5 bases from V and 11 bases from J, with 19 bases between. Germline V CDR1 and CDR2: DFQATT, SNEGSKA (reference sequence). The CDR3 has 14 residues. CDR3 DNA sequence: TGCAGTGCTCAAGGACCAGGGTCAATGACACCCCTCCACTTT. It specifies CSAQGPGSMTPLHF.

This clonotype showed up just once. The V and J genes are TRBV2 and TRBJ1-5; D remains unclear. Trimming took off 6 bases at V and 3 bases at J, with 18 bases between the two ends. This CDR3 comprises 16 residues. In germline, CDR1 is SNHLY, CDR2 FYNNEI. Written as DNA, the CDR3 is TGTGCCAGCAGCTTAGGGCGGCAACAGCTCAATCAGCCCCAGCATTTT. Translating gives CASSLGRQQLNQPQHF.

This clonotype was detected many times. J is TRBJ2-5 and V is TRBV25-1; possible D gene TRBD1, 6 bases. From germline, CDR1 is MGHDK and CDR2 SYGVNS. Trimming pared 6 bases from V and 5 bases from J, leaving 13 bases between. The CDR3 loop spans 13 amino acids. CDR3 bases: TGTGCCAGCAGCCTCACAGGGTTCGAGACCCAGTACTTC. Its translation: CASSLTGFETQYF.

V gene TRBV20-1 combines with J gene TRBJ2-7; 7 bases match TRBD1. Germline CDR1 DFQATT, CDR2 SNEGSKA (reference sequence). This CDR3 contains 14 residues. Germline trimming cut 3 bases from V and 5 bases from J; bases unmatched to any gene: 10. Written as DNA, the CDR3 is TGCAGTGCTAGTCTAGGGGGCGCATATGACGAGCAGTACTTC. The encoded protein is CSASLGGAYDEQYF.

With regard to this clonotype: A junction boundary mismatches the germline segment, possibly from a read error. The chain combines TRBV25-1 with TRBJ2-2; weak D call: TRBD2 (6 bases). Germline values: CDR1 MGHDK, CDR2 SYGVNS. CDR3 size: 17 residues. Written as DNA, the CDR3 is TGTGCCACCAGTGATTTGGGCAGAAGAGGGGAGGCCGGGGAGCTGTTTTTT. This encodes CATSDLGRRGEAGELFF. Combining the CDR3 with reference TRBV25-1 and TRBJ2-2 gives the whole variable domain EADIYQTPRYLVIGTGKKITLECSQTMGHDKMYWYQQDPGMELHLIHYSYGVNSTEKGDLSSESTVSRIRTEHFPLTLESARPSHTSQYLCATSDLGRRGEAGELFFGEGSRLTVL.

The chain is built from TRBV25-1 and TRBJ1-4; TRBD1 aligns across 10 bases. Trimming cost V 5 bases and J 3 bases; bases outside gene matches: 3. Germline CDR1 and CDR2: MGHDK and SYGVNS. This CDR3 spans 15 amino acids. The CDR3 coding sequence is TGTGCCAGCAGTTTTGGGACAGGGGCTAATGAAAAACTGTTTTTT. Protein: CASSFGTGANEKLFF.

In its sample, this clonotype was seen a few times. This chain links TRBV12-3 or TRBV12-4 with TRBJ1-1; D uncertain. Between the trimmed V and J ends, which lost 4 bases and 2 bases, there was a span of 8 bases. The CDR3 length is 13 residues. CDR3 DNA sequence: TGTGCCAGCAGTTGGTCAGGTAACACTGAAGCTTTCTTT. It codes for CASSWSGNTEAFF.

This clonotype was recorded at least ten times. The rearrangement links TRBV7-9 to TRBJ2-5, with 7 bases aligning to TRBD2. The CDR3 extends over 13 amino acids. After removal of 6 bases from V and 5 bases from J, the junction contained 6 bases not matched to a gene. Germline loops: CDR1 SEHNR, CDR2 FQNEAQ (reference sequence). CDR3 loop: CASRGLSPETQYF. CDR3 nucleotide sequence: TGTGCCAGCAGGGGACTATCCCCGGAGACCCAGTACTTC.

This clonotype was counted many times. V is TRBV20-1 and J is TRBJ1-2, with 9 nucleotides matching TRBD1. The J segment lost 4 bases and the V segment lost 2 bases, leaving 8 bases of the junction unmatched. The germline CDR1 and CDR2 sequences are DFQATT and SNEGSKA (reference sequence). This CDR3 is built from 15 residues. The CDR3 DNA reads TGCAGTGCTAGATTCCGGGACAGGGATCGCTATGGCTACACCTTC. The encoded protein is CSARFRDRDRYGYTF.

This clonotype has at least ten counts. The chain is built from TRBV10-3 and TRBJ1-2, with D hard to call. The CDR3 sequence is 16 residues long. Germline assignment: CDR1 ENHRY and CDR2 SYGVKD. V gave up 0 bases and J gave up 7 bases, with 18 bases separating them. The CDR3 sequence is CAISESFNFRIGGYTF. The CDR3 DNA is TGTGCCATCAGTGAGTCGTTTAACTTTCGGATAGGTGGCTACACCTTC.

The DNA of the CDR3 is TGCGCCAGGGTGGGACAGGGCACTCAGCCCCAGCATTTT. This gives the protein CARVGQGTQPQHF. The chain combines TRBV10-2 with TRBJ1-5, with TRBD1 matching over 9 bases. The CDR3 runs 13 residues. With V trimmed by 9 bases and J by 6 bases, 6 bases remained unmatched. Germline V gene data show CDR1 as WSHSY and CDR2 as SAAADI.

There are many counts of this clonotype. The chain carries TRBV11-2 and TRBJ2-5, with 7 bases matching TRBD2. With V trimmed by 6 bases and J by 4 bases, 5 bases remained unmatched. There are 13 residues in the CDR3. CDR1 and CDR2 from the germline V gene are SGHAT and FQNNGV. DNA for the CDR3: TGTGCCAGCAGGCAAATAGCGGGAGAGACCCAGTACTTC. As protein: CASRQIAGETQYF.

With regard to this clonotype: Germline and junction disagree at one end, which may indicate a read error. The chain employs TRBV10-3 and TRBJ2-6; D is possibly TRBD2 (5 bases). Looked up from germline, CDR1 is ENHRY and CDR2 is SYGVKD. The CDR3 spans 16 residues. In nucleotides, the CDR3 is TGTGCCAGCAGTGATTTAGGGCGGGCTGGGGCCAACGTCCTGACTTTC. Its protein product is CASSDLGRAGANVLTF.

V usage is TRBV20-1 and J usage is TRBJ2-7; TRBD2 agrees at 10 bases. The CDR3 is made up of 16 amino acids. Looked up from germline, CDR1 is DFQATT and CDR2 is SNEGSKA (reference sequence). The J segment lost 1 base and the V segment lost 3 bases, leaving 9 bases of the junction unmatched. The CDR3 loop is CSASRLAGVGSYEQYF. The CDR3 nucleotides read TGCAGTGCTAGTAGGCTAGCGGGAGTTGGGTCCTACGAGCAGTACTTC.

In its sample, this clonotype was seen many times. The chain links TRBV20-1 to TRBJ1-1, with D hard to call. The CDR3 spans 12 residues. Germline V gene sequence: CDR1 DFQATT, CDR2 SNEGSKA (reference sequence). V lost 3 bases, J lost 1 base, and 6 bases lay in between. For the CDR3, the DNA is TGCAGTGCTAGCCGACAGAACACTGAAGCTTTCTTT. Protein sequence: CSASRQNTEAFF.

The V and J genes are TRBV7-9 and TRBJ1-5; D may be TRBD1 (5 bases). Deletions cut 2 bases from V and 3 bases from J, with 11 bases between. From germline, CDR1 is SEHNR and CDR2 FQNEAQ (reference sequence). CDR3 length: 15 amino acids. CDR3 protein: CASSLMAGFNQPQHF. The CDR3 DNA reads as TGTGCCAGCAGCTTAATGGCAGGGTTCAATCAGCCCCAGCATTTT.

J is TRBJ1-5 and V is TRBV12-3 or TRBV12-4; the D is unclear. Trimming left V 6 bases short and J 12 bases short, with 21 bases between. The CDR3 loop spans 14 amino acids. CDR3 region: CASRISSQFADQHF. The CDR3 nucleotides read TGTGCCAGCAGGATATCATCACAATTTGCAGACCAGCATTTT.

A remark on this clonotype: Here the CDR3 omits its conserved ending phenylalanine or tryptophan, so a read error is the likely source. The chain has TRBV7-6 and TRBJ1-1; 9 bases line up with TRBD1. The CDR3 runs 13 residues. V trimming: 5 bases; J trimming: 7 bases; junction bases outside the gene matches: 5. Germline V gene lookup returns CDR1 SGHVS and CDR2 FNYEAQ. The CDR3 bases are TGTGCCAGCAGCCTGGGACAGGGTGGTGAAGCTTTCCTT. Residues: CASSLGQGGEAFL.

V and J are TRBV15 and TRBJ2-2; 8 bases align to TRBD1. CDR3 length: 14 residues. Germline V gene data show CDR1 as LNHNV and CDR2 as YYDKDF (reference sequence). The J segment lost 7 bases and the V segment lost 4 bases, leaving 5 bases of the junction unmatched. The CDR3 DNA is TGTGCCACCAGCATAACAGGGGGTTTCGGGGAGCTGTTTTTT. Protein sequence: CATSITGGFGELFF.

As concerns this clonotype: Mismatch with germline at one junction end may stem from a read error. The V gene is TRBV7-2, the J gene TRBJ2-5, with 7 bases fitting TRBD2. This CDR3 has 18 amino acids. Looked up from germline, CDR1 is SGHTA and CDR2 is FQGNSA. The CDR3 here is CASSQVFPIGSGEETQYF. The CDR3 nucleotides are TGCGCCAGCAGCCAAGTATTCCCCATCGGCAGCGGGGAAGAGACCCAGTACTTC. The variable domain in full, completed from reference TRBV7-2 and TRBJ2-5, reads GAGVSQSPSNKVTEKGKDVELRCDPISGHTALYWYRQSLGQGLEFLIYFQGNSAPDKSGLPSDRFSAERTGGSVSTLTIQRTQQEDSAVYLCASSQVFPIGSGEETQYFGPGTRLLVL.

This clonotype was seen many times. The V and J genes are TRBV29-1 and TRBJ2-7; D uncertain. The CDR3 extends over 12 amino acids. Trimming pared 5 bases from V and 2 bases from J, leaving 10 bases between. The V gene's germline CDR1 is SQVTM and CDR2 ANQGSEA. CDR3: CSVREGPYEQYF. The CDR3 region has the DNA TGCAGCGTTCGTGAAGGGCCCTACGAGCAGTACTTC.

Ten or more counts support this clonotype. The chain recombines TRBV7-9 with TRBJ1-2; D gene uncertain. V was trimmed by 3 bases and J by 4 bases, leaving 12 bases between them. This CDR3 region has 14 residues. Germline V gene sequence: CDR1 SEHNR, CDR2 FQNEAQ (reference sequence). The CDR3 sequence is CASSFGPGLYGYTF. CDR3 sequence (DNA): TGTGCCAGCAGCTTTGGGCCAGGCCTCTATGGCTACACCTTC.

At least ten counts were recorded for this clonotype. The chain carries TRBV20-1 and TRBJ2-7, with D maybe TRBD1 (5 bases). CDR1 and CDR2 from the germline V gene are DFQATT and SNEGSKA (reference sequence). The CDR3 loop spans 13 amino acids. V was shortened by 0 bases and J by 5 bases, with 11 bases between the two germline ends. The CDR3 loop is CSARDQGPHEQYF. The CDR3 nucleotides read TGCAGTGCTAGAGATCAGGGTCCGCACGAGCAGTACTTC.

In this sample, this clonotype turned up many times. The chain uses TRBV6-6 and TRBJ2-5, with 7 bases lining up with TRBD1. The J segment lost 1 base and the V segment lost 2 bases, leaving 4 bases of the junction unmatched. CDR3 length: 15 residues. Looked up from germline, CDR1 is MNHNY and CDR2 is SVGAGI (reference sequence). CDR3 in amino acids: CASSYGDRAQETQYF. The CDR3 DNA reads as TGTGCCAGCAGTTACGGAGACAGGGCCCAAGAGACCCAGTACTTC.